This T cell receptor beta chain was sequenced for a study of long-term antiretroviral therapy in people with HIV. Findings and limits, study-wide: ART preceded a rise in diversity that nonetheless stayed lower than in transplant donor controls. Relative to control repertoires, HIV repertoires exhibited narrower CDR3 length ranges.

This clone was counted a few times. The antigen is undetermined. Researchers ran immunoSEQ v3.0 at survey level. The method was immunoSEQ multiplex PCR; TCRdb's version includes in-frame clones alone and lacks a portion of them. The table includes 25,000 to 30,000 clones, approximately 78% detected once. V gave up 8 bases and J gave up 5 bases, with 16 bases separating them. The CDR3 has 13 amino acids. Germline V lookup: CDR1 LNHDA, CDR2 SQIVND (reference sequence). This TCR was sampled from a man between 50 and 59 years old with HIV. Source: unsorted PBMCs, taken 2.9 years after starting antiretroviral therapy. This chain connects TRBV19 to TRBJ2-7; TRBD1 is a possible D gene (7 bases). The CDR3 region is CASSNRGGNEQYF. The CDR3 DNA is TGTGCCAGTTCTAACAGGGGAGGCAACGAGCAGTACTTC.